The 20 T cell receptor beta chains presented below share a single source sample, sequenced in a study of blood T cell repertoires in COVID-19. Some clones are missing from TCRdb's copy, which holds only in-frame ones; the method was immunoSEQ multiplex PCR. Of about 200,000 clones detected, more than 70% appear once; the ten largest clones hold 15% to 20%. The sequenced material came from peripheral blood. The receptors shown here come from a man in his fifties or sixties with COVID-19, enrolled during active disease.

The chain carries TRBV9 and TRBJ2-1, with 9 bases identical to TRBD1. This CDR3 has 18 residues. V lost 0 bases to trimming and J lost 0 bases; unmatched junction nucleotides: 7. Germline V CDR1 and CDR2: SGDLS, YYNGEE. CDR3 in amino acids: CASSVEGRGQGSYNEQFF. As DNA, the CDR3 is TGTGCCAGCAGCGTAGAAGGTAGGGGACAGGGCTCCTACAATGAGCAGTTCTTC.

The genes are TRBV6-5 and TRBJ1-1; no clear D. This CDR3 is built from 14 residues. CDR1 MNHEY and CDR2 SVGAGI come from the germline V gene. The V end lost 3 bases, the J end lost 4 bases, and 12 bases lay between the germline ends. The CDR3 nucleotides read TGTGCCAGCAGTTATACTAGGCCCTTCACTGAAGCTTTCTTT. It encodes CASSYTRPFTEAFF.

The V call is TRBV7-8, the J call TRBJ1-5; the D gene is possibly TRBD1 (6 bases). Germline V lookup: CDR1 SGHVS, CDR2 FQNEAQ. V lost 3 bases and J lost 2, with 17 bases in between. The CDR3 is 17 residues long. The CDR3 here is CASSLGEGGVGNQPQHF. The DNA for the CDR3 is TGTGCCAGCAGCTTGGGGGAGGGGGGAGTCGGCAATCAGCCCCAGCATTTT.

CDR3 protein: CAISESDAYAGNEQFF. The CDR3, as DNA: TGTGCCATCAGTGAGTCGGATGCATACGCGGGCAATGAGCAGTTCTTC. The rearrangement joins TRBV10-3 to TRBJ2-1, with D tentatively TRBD2 (5 bases). V was clipped by 0 bases and J by 6 bases, with 15 bases between them. The CDR3 sequence is 16 residues long. CDR1 is ENHRY and CDR2 is SYGVKD in the germline V gene.

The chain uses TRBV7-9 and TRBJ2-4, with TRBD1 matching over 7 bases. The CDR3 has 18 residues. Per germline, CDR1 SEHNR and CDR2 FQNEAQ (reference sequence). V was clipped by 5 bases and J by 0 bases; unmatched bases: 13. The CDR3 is CASSPGTASVLAKNIQYF. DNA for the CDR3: TGTGCCAGCAGCCCGGGGACAGCCTCTGTCCTAGCCAAAAACATTCAGTACTTC.

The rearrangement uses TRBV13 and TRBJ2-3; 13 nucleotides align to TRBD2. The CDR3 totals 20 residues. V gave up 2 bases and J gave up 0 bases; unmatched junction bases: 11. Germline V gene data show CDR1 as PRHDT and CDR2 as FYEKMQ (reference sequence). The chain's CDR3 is CASSLRVGTSGGVSTDTQYF. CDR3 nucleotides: TGTGCCAGCAGCTTAAGGGTTGGAACTAGCGGGGGGGTTAGCACAGATACGCAGTATTTT.

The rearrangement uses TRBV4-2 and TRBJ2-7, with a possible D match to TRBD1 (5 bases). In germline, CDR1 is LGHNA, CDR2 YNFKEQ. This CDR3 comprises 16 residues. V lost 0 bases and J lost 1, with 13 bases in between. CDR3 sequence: CASSQDLGQLSYEQYF. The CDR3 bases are TGTGCCAGCAGCCAAGATTTGGGGCAGCTATCCTACGAGCAGTACTTC.

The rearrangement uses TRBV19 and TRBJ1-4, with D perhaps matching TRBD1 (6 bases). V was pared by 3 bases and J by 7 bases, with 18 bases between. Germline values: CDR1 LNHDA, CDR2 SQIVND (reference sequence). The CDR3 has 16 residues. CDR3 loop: CASSMLQGVLVEKLFF. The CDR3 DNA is TGTGCCAGTAGTATGCTACAGGGCGTGCTGGTTGAAAAACTGTTTTTT.

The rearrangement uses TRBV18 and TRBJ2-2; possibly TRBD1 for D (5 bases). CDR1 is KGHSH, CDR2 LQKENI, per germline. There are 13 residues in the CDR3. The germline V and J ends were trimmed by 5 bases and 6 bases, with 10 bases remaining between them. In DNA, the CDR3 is TGTGCCAGCTCATCTAGGGGATCCGGGGAGCTGTTTTTT. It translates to CASSSRGSGELFF.

The CDR3 DNA is TGTGCCAGCAGCTCAAGGACTAGCGGGAGCGGTACCGGGGAGCTGTTTTTT. This codes for CASSSRTSGSGTGELFF. The chain carries TRBV11-3 and TRBJ2-2; 13 bases align to TRBD2. The trim removed 4 bases at V and 5 bases at J, leaving 7 bases unmatched. The CDR3 is 17 amino acids. Germline V lookup: CDR1 SGHNT, CDR2 YENEEA.

CDR3 in amino acids: CASSLGDRPNSPLHF. The CDR3 coding sequence is TGTGCCAGCAGCTTGGGAGACAGACCAAATTCACCCCTCCACTTT. V gene TRBV5-4 combines with J gene TRBJ1-6; D perhaps matches TRBD1 (5 bases). Germline V gene data show CDR1 as SGHNT and CDR2 as YYREEE (reference sequence). V lost 0 bases and J 7 bases, leaving 11 bases between the germline ends. The CDR3 is made up of 15 amino acids.

In DNA form, the CDR3 reads TGTGCCAGCAGCCGGGGTGCTAGCGGGAGGGTCTACAATGAGCAGTTCTTC. As protein: CASSRGASGRVYNEQFF. This rearrangement joins TRBV11-2 to TRBJ2-1; TRBD2 aligns across 12 bases. CDR1 is SGHAT and CDR2 is FQNNGV in the germline V gene. The CDR3 spans 17 residues. Losses at the gene ends were 5 bases for V and 3 bases for J; bases not matched to a gene: 8. The full variable domain, its missing parts supplied by reference TRBV11-2 and TRBJ2-1, is EAGVAQSPRYKIIEKRQSVAFWCNPISGHATLYWYQQILGQGPKLLIQFQNNGVVDDSQLPKDRFSAERLKGVDSTLKIQPAKLEDSAVYLCASSRGASGRVYNEQFFGPGTRLTVL.

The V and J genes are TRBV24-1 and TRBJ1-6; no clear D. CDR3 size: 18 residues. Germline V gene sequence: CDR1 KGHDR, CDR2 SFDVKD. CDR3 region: CEPGRLGGGEFYNSPLHF. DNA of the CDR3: TGTGAACCCGGCAGACTAGGAGGAGGTGAGTTCTATAATTCACCCCTCCACTTT.

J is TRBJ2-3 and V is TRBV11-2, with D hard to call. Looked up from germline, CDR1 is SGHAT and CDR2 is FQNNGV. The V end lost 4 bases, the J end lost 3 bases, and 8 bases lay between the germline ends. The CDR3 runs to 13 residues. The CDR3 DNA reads TGTGCCAGCAGCTCGGTTCCAACAGATACGCAGTATTTT. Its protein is CASSSVPTDTQYF.

CDR3 region: CASSSIAGGRTDTQYF. CDR3 in DNA: TGCGCCAGCAGTTCCATAGCGGGGGGGCGCACAGATACGCAGTATTTT. The chain is built from TRBV5-1 and TRBJ2-3; 11 bases map to TRBD2. The CDR3 covers 16 residues. V was clipped by 5 bases and J by 1 base; unmatched bases: 6. Per germline, CDR1 SGHRS and CDR2 YFSETQ.

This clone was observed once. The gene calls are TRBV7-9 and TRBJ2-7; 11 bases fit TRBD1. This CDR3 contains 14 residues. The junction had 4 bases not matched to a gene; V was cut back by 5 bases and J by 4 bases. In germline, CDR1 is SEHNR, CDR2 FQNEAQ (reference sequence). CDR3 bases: TGTGCCAGCAGCCAGGGGGACAGGGGGTACGAGCAGTACTTC. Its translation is CASSQGDRGYEQYF. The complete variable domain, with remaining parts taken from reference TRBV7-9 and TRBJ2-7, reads DTGVSQNPRHKITKRGQNVTFRCDPISEHNRLYWYRQTLGQGPEFLTYFQNEAQLEKSRLLSDRFSAERPKGSFSTLEIQRTEQGDSAMYLCASSQGDRGYEQYFGPGTRLTVT.

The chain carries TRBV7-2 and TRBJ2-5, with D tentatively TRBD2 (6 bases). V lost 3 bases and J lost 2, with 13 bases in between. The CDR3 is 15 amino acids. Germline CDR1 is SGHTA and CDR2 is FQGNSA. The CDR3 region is CASSFDGSGQETQYF. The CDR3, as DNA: TGTGCCAGCAGCTTCGATGGTAGCGGACAAGAGACCCAGTACTTC.

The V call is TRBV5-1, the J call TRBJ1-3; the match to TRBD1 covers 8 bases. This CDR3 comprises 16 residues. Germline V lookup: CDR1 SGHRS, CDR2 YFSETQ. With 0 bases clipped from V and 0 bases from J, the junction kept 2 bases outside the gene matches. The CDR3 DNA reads TGCGCCAGCAGCTTGGAAGGACAGGGCTCTGGAAACACCATATATTTT. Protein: CASSLEGQGSGNTIYF.

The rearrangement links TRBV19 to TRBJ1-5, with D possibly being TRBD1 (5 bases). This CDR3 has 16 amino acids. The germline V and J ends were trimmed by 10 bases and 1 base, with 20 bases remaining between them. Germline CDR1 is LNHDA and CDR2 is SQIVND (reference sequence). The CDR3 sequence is CANRRGPHVSNQPQHF. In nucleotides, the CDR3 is TGTGCCAATAGAAGGGGCCCGCATGTGAGCAATCAGCCCCAGCATTTT.

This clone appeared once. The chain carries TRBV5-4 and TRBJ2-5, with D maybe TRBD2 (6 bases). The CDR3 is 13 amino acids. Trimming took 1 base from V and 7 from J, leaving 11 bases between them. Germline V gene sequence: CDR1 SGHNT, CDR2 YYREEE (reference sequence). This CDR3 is CASSLPGVGTQYF. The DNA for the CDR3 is TGTGCCAGCAGCTTGCCGGGGGTAGGGACCCAGTACTTC.